These 27 T cell receptor beta chains originate from one sample sequenced in a study of CD8+ T cells in alopecia areata. Isolated RNA was reverse transcribed into cDNA used as the sequencing template. Assay: immunoSEQ multiplex PCR; the TCRdb copy retains only in-frame clones and omits some. The sample records about 150,000 clones, less than 75% being singletons. The sample was CD8+ T cells sorted from blood. The receptors were sampled from a human donor in good health.

The CDR3 sequence: CASSQDGRGLGGYTF. CDR3 nucleotides: TGCGCCAGCAGCCAAGATGGGAGGGGGCTAGGTGGCTACACCTTC. This chain links TRBV4-1 with TRBJ1-2; TRBD1 aligns across 7 bases. From germline, CDR1 is MGHRA and CDR2 YSYEKL. This CDR3 has 15 amino acids. V shed 0 bases, J shed 7 bases, and the junction held 8 bases outside the gene matches.

The V call is TRBV5-6, the J call TRBJ2-3; perhaps TRBD1 as D (6 bases). The CDR3 totals 16 residues. CDR1 and CDR2 (germline): SGHDT, YYEEEE. Between the trimmed V and J ends, which lost 6 bases and 2 bases, there was a span of 19 bases. CDR3 nucleotide sequence: TGTGCCAGCAACAACGAGGGACAACTAACCACAGATACGCAGTATTTT. Protein product: CASNNEGQLTTDTQYF.

The gene calls are TRBV5-1 and TRBJ1-1; TRBD1 agrees at 7 bases. The V gene's germline CDR1 is SGHRS and CDR2 YFSETQ. The length of the CDR3 is 12 residues. V dropped 4 bases and J dropped 11; count of bases not matched to a gene: 8. DNA for the CDR3: TGCGCCAGCAGCGAAGGACAGGATAGGGCTTTCTTT. The encoded protein is CASSEGQDRAFF.

The gene calls are TRBV29-1 and TRBJ2-5; possibly TRBD2 for D (6 bases). The CDR3 extends over 12 amino acids. In germline, CDR1 is SQVTM, CDR2 ANQGSEA. V shed 6 bases and J shed 1 base, with 9 bases lying between them. CDR3 DNA sequence: TGCAGCGTGCAGGGAGGCCAAGAGACCCAGTACTTC. The encoded protein is CSVQGGQETQYF.

V is TRBV7-9 and J is TRBJ2-4, with D possibly matching TRBD2 (5 bases). Germline values: CDR1 SEHNR, CDR2 FQNEAQ (reference sequence). V was pared by 2 bases and J by 3 bases, with 14 bases between. The CDR3 spans 16 residues. The CDR3 DNA is TGTGCCAGCAGCTTAAACGCCGGGGTTGTCAAAAACATTCAGTACTTC. Residues: CASSLNAGVVKNIQYF.

The CDR3 loop is CASSLSGTSGYNEQFF. In DNA, the CDR3 is TGTGCCAGCAGCTTGTCTGGGACTAGCGGGTACAATGAGCAGTTCTTC. The chain employs TRBV5-4 and TRBJ2-1, with TRBD2 identical over 12 bases. Germline CDR1 is SGHNT and CDR2 is YYREEE (reference sequence). V trimming: 1 base; J trimming: 4 bases; junction bases outside the gene matches: 3. The CDR3 loop spans 16 amino acids. The entire variable domain, with the rest obtained from reference TRBV5-4 and TRBJ2-1, is as follows: ETGVTQSPTHLIKTRGQQVTLRCSSQSGHNTVSWYQQALGQGPQFIFQYYREEENGRGNFPPRFSGLQFPNYSSELNVNALELDDSALYLCASSLSGTSGYNEQFFGPGTRLTVL.

This chain links TRBV7-2 with TRBJ2-1, with 13 bases aligning to TRBD2. Germline V gives CDR1 SGHTA, CDR2 FQGNSA. CDR3 length equals 17 residues. V shed 3 bases, J shed 10 bases, and the junction held 12 bases outside the gene matches. The CDR3 sequence: CASSFPLGTSGAYEQFF. In DNA form, the CDR3 reads TGTGCCAGCAGCTTTCCACTCGGGACTAGCGGGGCATACGAGCAGTTCTTC.

Points on this clone: The same CDR3 is also encoded by other DNA sequences in this sample. V usage is TRBV9 and J usage is TRBJ2-5; 11 bases match TRBD1. V was clipped by 2 bases and J by 4 bases; unmatched bases: 4. From germline, CDR1 is SGDLS and CDR2 YYNGEE. The CDR3 has 15 residues. As DNA, the CDR3 is TGTGCCAGCAGCGTCCCGGACAGGGGGCGAGAGACCCAGTACTTC. Amino acid sequence: CASSVPDRGRETQYF.

This clone came up a few times. The chain couples TRBV7-9 to TRBJ1-2; 7 nucleotides match TRBD1. Trimming at V came to 5 bases and at J to 7 bases, leaving 7 bases not matched to a gene. Germline assignment: CDR1 SEHNR and CDR2 FQNEAQ (reference sequence). This CDR3 has 13 residues. As DNA, the CDR3 is TGTGCCAGCAGCCCCGACAGGGAGGGTGGCTACACCTTC. It encodes CASSPDREGGYTF. The full variable domain, with the rest looked up from reference TRBV7-9 and TRBJ1-2, is DTGVSQNPRHKITKRGQNVTFRCDPISEHNRLYWYRQTLGQGPEFLTYFQNEAQLEKSRLLSDRFSAERPKGSFSTLEIQRTEQGDSAMYLCASSPDREGGYTFGSGTRLTVV.

The rearrangement joins TRBV14 to TRBJ2-7; D not resolved. Between the trimmed V and J ends, which lost 0 bases and 5 bases, there was a span of 17 bases. The germline CDR1 and CDR2 sequences are SGHDN and FVKESK. This CDR3 region has 16 residues. This CDR3 reads CASSQDRASTANEQYF. DNA for the CDR3: TGTGCCAGCAGCCAAGATCGGGCCTCGACGGCAAACGAGCAGTACTTC.

This clone showed up just a few times. This sequence joins TRBV15 and TRBJ2-7; D unresolved. Germline loops: CDR1 LNHNV, CDR2 YYDKDF (reference sequence). Trimming removed 3 bases at V and 3 bases at J, with 9 bases between. The CDR3 is 13 amino acids. The CDR3 region has the DNA TGTGCCACCAGCAGGCGACCCGACTACGAGCAGTACTTC. The encoded protein is CATSRRPDYEQYF.

There are a few counts of this clone. The genes are TRBV28 and TRBJ2-7, with TRBD2 matching 8 bases. From germline, CDR1 is MDHEN and CDR2 SYDVKM. V shed 1 base, J shed 4 bases, and the junction held 6 bases outside the gene matches. There are 15 residues in the CDR3. CDR3 loop: CASSLSAGGPYEQYF. The CDR3 DNA follows: TGTGCCAGCAGTTTATCGGCGGGAGGACCATACGAGCAGTACTTC. The complete variable domain, with remaining parts taken from reference TRBV28 and TRBJ2-7, reads DVKVTQSSRYLVKRTGEKVFLECVQDMDHENMFWYRQDPGLGLRLIYFSYDVKMKEKGDIPEGYSVSREKKERFSLILESASTNQTSMYLCASSLSAGGPYEQYFGPGTRLTVT.

The sample holds a few counts of this clone. The genes are TRBV10-3 and TRBJ2-5; D possibly corresponds to TRBD1 (5 bases). This CDR3 has 14 residues. The germline V gene encodes CDR1 ENHRY and CDR2 SYGVKD. V gave up 3 bases and J gave up 7 bases, with 15 bases separating them. The CDR3 here is CAISDPDMKGTQYF. CDR3 DNA: TGTGCCATCAGTGACCCGGACATGAAGGGGACCCAGTACTTC.

The gene calls are TRBV29-1 and TRBJ1-2, with 8 nucleotides matching TRBD1. Germline V gene sequence: CDR1 SQVTM, CDR2 ANQGSEA. The V and J ends lost 6 bases and 2 bases, in that order; junction bases with no gene match: 11. The CDR3 is 15 residues long. The CDR3 nucleotides are TGCAGCGTCCCCACCCCTCGGACAGGGAACTATGGCTACACCTTC. Its translation is CSVPTPRTGNYGYTF. Using reference TRBV29-1 and TRBJ1-2 for the parts outside the CDR3, the full variable domain is SAVISQKPSRDICQRGTSLTIQCQVDSQVTMMFWYRQQPGQSLTLIATANQGSEATYESGFVIDKFPISRPNLTFSTLTVSNMSPEDSSIYLCSVPTPRTGNYGYTFGSGTRLTVV.

This clone was recorded a few times. CDR3 coding DNA: TGTGCCAGCAGAATCTGGACGGGAGGGCACGAGCAGTACTTC. Encoded protein: CASRIWTGGHEQYF. The rearrangement links TRBV11-2 to TRBJ2-7, with 8 bases matching TRBD2. The junction had 9 bases not matched to a gene; V was cut back by 6 bases and J by 5 bases. CDR3 length: 14 amino acids. Germline loops: CDR1 SGHAT, CDR2 FQNNGV.

The CDR3 sequence: CATSVDRSGNQPQHF. The DNA of the CDR3 is TGTGCCACCAGCGTAGACAGGTCGGGCAATCAGCCCCAGCATTTT. The rearrangement joins TRBV15 to TRBJ1-5, with D possibly being TRBD1 (6 bases). The CDR3 extends over 15 amino acids. From germline, CDR1 is LNHNV and CDR2 YYDKDF (reference sequence). V gave up 5 bases and J gave up 2 bases, with 13 bases separating them.

The V gene is TRBV4-1, the J gene TRBJ1-1; D is unclear. V lost 1 base to trimming and J lost 0 bases, with 9 bases between them. This CDR3 contains 15 residues. CDR1 is MGHRA, CDR2 YSYEKL, per germline. The CDR3 region has the DNA TGCGCCAGCAGCCAAGCGGTCAGAATGAACACTGAAGCTTTCTTT. Translated, it gives CASSQAVRMNTEAFF.

The V call is TRBV11-2, the J call TRBJ2-1; 13 bases are shared with TRBD2. V lost 6 bases, J lost 6 bases, and 8 bases stayed unmatched. This CDR3 spans 16 amino acids. Germline-derived CDR1 and CDR2 are SGHAT and FQNNGV. The CDR3 protein is CASRGGTSGNPNEQFF. As DNA, the CDR3 is TGTGCCAGCAGGGGGGGGACTAGCGGGAACCCCAATGAGCAGTTCTTC. The full variable domain, in which reference TRBV11-2 and TRBJ2-1 provide the parts outside the CDR3, is EAGVAQSPRYKIIEKRQSVAFWCNPISGHATLYWYQQILGQGPKLLIQFQNNGVVDDSQLPKDRFSAERLKGVDSTLKIQPAKLEDSAVYLCASRGGTSGNPNEQFFGPGTRLTVL.

J is TRBJ2-1 and V is TRBV4-1; D ambiguous. V dropped 1 base and J dropped 8 bases, with 9 bases sitting between them. From germline, CDR1 is MGHRA and CDR2 YSYEKL. This CDR3 has 13 residues. This CDR3 is CASSQVLRHEQFF. The CDR3 DNA is TGCGCCAGCAGCCAAGTTTTGCGCCATGAGCAGTTCTTC.

This chain joins TRBV7-8 and TRBJ2-3; 7 nucleotides line up with TRBD2. This CDR3 is built from 16 residues. Trimming removed 5 bases from V and 3 bases from J; junction bases left unmatched: 11. The germline gives CDR1 SGHVS, CDR2 FQNEAQ. The CDR3: CASSLLLAAGTDTQYF. In DNA form, the CDR3 reads TGTGCCAGCAGCCTCCTCCTAGCGGCTGGGACAGATACGCAGTATTTT. The whole variable domain, remainder taken from reference TRBV7-8 and TRBJ2-3, is GAGVSQSPRYKVAKRGQDVALRCDPISGHVSLFWYQQALGQGPEFLTYFQNEAQLDKSGLPSDRFFAERPEGSVSTLKIQRTQQEDSAVYLCASSLLLAAGTDTQYFGPGTRLTVL.

This clone was recorded once. The chain recombines TRBV5-1 with TRBJ1-1; 8 bases agree with TRBD1. There are 13 residues in the CDR3. In germline, CDR1 is SGHRS, CDR2 YFSETQ. Trimming took 0 bases from V and 7 from J; bases not matched to a gene: 2. CDR3 bases: TGCGCCAGCAGCTTGGTGACAGGGGTTGAAGCTTTCTTT. It codes for CASSLVTGVEAFF. Combining the CDR3 with reference TRBV5-1 and TRBJ1-1 gives the whole variable domain KAGVTQTPRYLIKTRGQQVTLSCSPISGHRSVSWYQQTPGQGLQFLFEYFSETQRNKGNFPGRFSGRQFSNSRSEMNVSTLELGDSALYLCASSLVTGVEAFFGQGTRLTVV.

This clone has only one observation. V gene TRBV11-2 combines with J gene TRBJ2-1; D perhaps matches TRBD2 (5 bases). Per the germline V gene, CDR1 is SGHAT and CDR2 is FQNNGV. Trimming took off 2 bases at V and 6 bases at J, with 17 bases between the two ends. The CDR3 extends over 16 amino acids. CDR3: CASSLRGSDPGNEQFF. The CDR3 region has the DNA TGTGCCAGCAGCTTAAGAGGTAGCGATCCGGGCAATGAGCAGTTCTTC.

The chain joins TRBV29-1 to TRBJ2-7; D might be TRBD2 (5 bases). Germline V CDR1 and CDR2: SQVTM, ANQGSEA. V was clipped by 6 bases and J by 3 bases, with 18 bases between them. The CDR3 runs 14 residues. The CDR3, as DNA: TGCAGCGTGCTGTTGGGCGGACGGGGCTACGAGCAGTACTTC. This gives the protein CSVLLGGRGYEQYF.

The chain links TRBV4-1 to TRBJ2-5; D may be TRBD2 (6 bases). CDR1 and CDR2 (germline): MGHRA, YSYEKL. V was shortened by 6 bases and J by 5 bases, with 13 bases between the two germline ends. The CDR3 is made up of 13 amino acids. The CDR3 DNA follows: TGCGCCAGCAGGGGGACTCATGGGGAGACCCAGTACTTC. As protein: CASRGTHGETQYF.

V and J are TRBV7-9 and TRBJ2-3; D possibly matches TRBD1 or TRBD2 (5 bases each). CDR1 and CDR2 from the germline V gene are SEHNR and FQNEAQ (reference sequence). This CDR3 has 12 amino acids. The V and J ends lost 8 bases and 1 base respectively, with 7 bases between them. This CDR3 reads CASVGRTDTQYF. As DNA, the CDR3 is TGTGCCAGCGTGGGACGCACAGATACGCAGTATTTT.

This clone has a count of ten or more. The chain carries TRBV27 and TRBJ2-1, with D maybe TRBD2 (6 bases). The CDR3 extends over 14 amino acids. CDR1 is MNHEY, CDR2 SMNVEV, per germline (reference sequence). The V and J ends lost 8 bases and 6 bases respectively, with 17 bases between them. The CDR3 loop reads CASGTAAGSNEQFF. For the CDR3, the DNA is TGTGCCAGCGGAACTGCGGCGGGATCCAATGAGCAGTTCTTC.

The chain joins TRBV2 to TRBJ2-2, with D unresolved. CDR3 size: 11 residues. Germline V gene data show CDR1 as SNHLY and CDR2 as FYNNEI. The germline V and J ends were trimmed by 4 bases and 4 bases, with 1 base remaining between them. The CDR3 DNA reads as TGTGCCAGCAGTGCCACCGGGGAGCTGTTTTTT. Its translation is CASSATGELFF.